The source of this TCR beta chain is a study of glioma-infiltrating T cells after dendritic cell vaccination. Germline V gene data show CDR1 as WNHNN and CDR2 as SYGVQD (reference sequence). Trimming took 10 bases from V and 1 from J; bases not matched to a gene: 11. The CDR3 runs 15 residues. The time point denotes: after dendritic cell vaccination, including at tumor progression/relapse. Profiled with immunoSEQ multiplex PCR; TCRdb holds only in-frame clones, not every one. The sample consists of about 76,000 clones, around 87% of them appearing once. The sequences come from blood, collected after dendritic cell vaccination. The receptor's source is a human donor with glioblastoma. This chain links TRBV10-1 with TRBJ2-7, with 9 bases matching TRBD2. CDR3 sequence: CAKTQLAGKSYEQYF. The CDR3 region has the DNA TGCGCCAAGACTCAGCTAGCGGGGAAGTCCTACGAGCAGTACTTC.